Listed here is a single T cell receptor beta chain. Its antigen is currently unknown. These data are taken from a study of regulatory T cells in long-lasting Graves disease. About the study: The antithyroid drugs taken by newly diagnosed Graves' patients had been used for under 3 months. Findings and limits, study-wide: Persistent disease preferred TRBV28, TRBJ1-2 and TRBJ2-5; new disease, TRBV20-1 and TRBJ2-1.

Libraries of TCR beta came from iRepertoire HTBI primers plus Arm-PCR of CDR3 regions. TCRdb reprocessed the multiplex PCR reads via MiXCR and lists one record per CDR3 protein. The data contain some 400,000 distinct CDR3 sequences, approximately 15% of them singletons. Time point in this sample: newly diagnosed GD, antithyroid drugs for less than 3 months. PBMC-derived RNA was used for the TCR library. The germline CDR1 and CDR2 sequences are SQVTM and ANQGSEA. This CDR3 is 15 amino acids long. Trimming cost V 2 bases and J 5 bases, with 18 bases left between them. These data were also reused for a study on T cells in Graves' hyperthyroidism and ophthalmopathy. That paper adds: The study used the HTBI primer set for a first-round RT-PCR of the TCR CDR3. Among clonotypes expanded in thyroid above 0.001, most were also found in blood.

The TCR was taken from a woman aged 30 to 39 with Graves disease. The sequencing here drew on peripheral blood mononuclear cells (PBMCs), taken at new diagnosis, from a patient treated with antithyroid drugs. The chain carries TRBV29-1 and TRBJ2-5, with D possibly called TRBD1 or TRBD2 (5 bases each). In DNA, the CDR3 is TGCAGCGTTGAATTGGGACGAAACACGGGGGAGACCCAGTACTTC. It codes for CSVELGRNTGETQYF.